A single sample is the source of the 20 T cell receptor beta chains below, sequenced in a study of read filtering for tumor transcriptome and immune sequencing. The library was built from about 400 ng RNA with molecular barcoded adaptors for alpha/delta and beta/gamma chains. Each CDR3 protein is one row after TCRdb ran MiXCR on the reads. The top ten hold about 10% of the sample, which has roughly 130,000 distinct CDR3 sequences, 10% to 15% seen once. The sequenced sample was a population of CD138-negative cells sorted from bone marrow. The receptors shown here come from a donor aged 40 or over with multiple myeloma.

This clonotype was recorded at least ten times. The CDR3 loop reads CSALRGGYEQYF. CDR3 in DNA: TGCAGCGCCCTTCGAGGGGGGTACGAGCAGTACTTC. This chain uses TRBV29-1 with TRBJ2-7, with D perhaps being TRBD1 or TRBD2 (6 bases each). This CDR3 spans 12 amino acids. With 7 bases removed from V and 4 bases from J, the gap between germline ends came to 14 bases. The germline CDR1 and CDR2 sequences are SQVTM and ANQGSEA.

The chain has TRBV5-8 and TRBJ2-4; 12 nucleotides line up with TRBD2. Losses at the gene ends were 4 bases for V and 6 bases for J; bases not matched to a gene: 17. The CDR3 loop spans 19 amino acids. The germline V gene encodes CDR1 SGHTS and CDR2 YDEGEE. The CDR3, as DNA: TGTGCCAGCAGCACCTTATGGGGGCTAGCGGGAGGGCCGGGAAACATTCAGTACTTC. Translated, it gives CASSTLWGLAGGPGNIQYF.

This chain links TRBV30 with TRBJ1-3; 8 bases line up with TRBD1. Germline V gene lookup returns CDR1 GTSNPN and CDR2 SVGIG (reference sequence). V shed 0 bases, J shed 5 bases, and the junction held 9 bases outside the gene matches. This CDR3 has 16 residues. The CDR3 nucleotides are TGTGCCTGGAGTGTACAACAGGGGGTGGTTAGAAACACCATATATTTT. As protein: CAWSVQQGVVRNTIYF.

The table lists this clonotype with a few counts. Since the CDR3 does not end with the conserved phenylalanine or tryptophan, this likely comes from a read error. J is TRBJ2-3 and V is TRBV20-1; 10 nucleotides agree with TRBD2. With V trimmed by 2 bases and J by 0 bases, 5 bases remained unmatched. Germline CDR1 DFQATT, CDR2 SNEGSKA (reference sequence). The CDR3 spans 16 residues. The CDR3 DNA reads TGCAGTGCTAGACGGTCTAGCGGGGGCAGCACAGATACGCAGTATCTT. It translates to CSARRSSGGSTDTQYL.

This clonotype was seen ten or more times. The chain combines TRBV12-3 or TRBV12-4 with TRBJ1-5; D possibly corresponds to TRBD1 (5 bases). This CDR3 has 14 residues. The V end lost 3 bases, the J end lost 7 bases, and 13 bases lay between the germline ends. DNA of the CDR3: TGTGCCAGCAGTTTTGGGGAGGGGTACCAGCCCCAGCATTTT. It specifies CASSFGEGYQPQHF.

The chain links TRBV7-9 to TRBJ2-7, with TRBD1 matching over 7 bases. CDR3 length: 15 residues. Germline values: CDR1 SEHNR, CDR2 FQNEAQ (reference sequence). Trimming removed 5 bases from V and 2 bases from J; junction bases left unmatched: 9. CDR3 region: CASSRAGTVPYEQYF. The CDR3 nucleotides are TGTGCCAGCAGCCGGGCCGGGACAGTTCCCTACGAGCAGTACTTC.

Note on this clonotype: A much larger clone differs from this one at a single base, so this may be a read error. CDR3 protein: CASTGPPPYFDQPQHF. Written as DNA, the CDR3 is TGTGCCAGCACCGGACCCCCACCGTATTTCGATCAGCCCCAGCATTTT. This sequence joins TRBV28 and TRBJ1-5; D gene unclear. Germline lookup yields CDR1 MDHEN and CDR2 SYDVKM. The CDR3 sequence is 16 residues long. V was pared by 7 bases and J by 5 bases, with 21 bases between.

The chain links TRBV10-3 to TRBJ1-5; perhaps TRBD1 as D (5 bases). The germline V gene has CDR1 ENHRY and CDR2 SYGVKD. This CDR3 contains 14 residues. Trimming took off 0 bases at V and 5 bases at J, with 8 bases between the two ends. DNA of the CDR3: TGTGCCATCAGTGAGTCCTGGGGGGATCAGCCCCAGCATTTT. It codes for CAISESWGDQPQHF.

This clonotype has at least ten counts. The chain recombines TRBV6-6 with TRBJ2-7; 9 bases are a match to TRBD1. The CDR3 is 16 amino acids. Germline CDR1 and CDR2: MNHNY and SVGAGI (reference sequence). Germline trimming cut 6 bases from V and 7 bases from J; bases unmatched to any gene: 16. This chain's CDR3 is CASRAPGQGLSQEQYF. Written as DNA, the CDR3 is TGTGCCAGCAGAGCGCCGGGACAGGGATTGTCGCAGGAGCAGTACTTC.

This clonotype was detected many times. This chain connects TRBV10-1 to TRBJ2-7; TRBD2 matches at 11 bases. The CDR3 spans 16 residues. Losses at the gene ends were 3 bases for V and 2 bases for J; bases not matched to a gene: 6. The germline V gene has CDR1 WNHNN and CDR2 SYGVQD (reference sequence). The CDR3 DNA follows: TGCGCCAGCAGTGACCCAGGGACTAGCGGAGCCTACGAGCAGTACTTC. This sequence encodes CASSDPGTSGAYEQYF.

This clonotype was recorded at least ten times. The chain combines TRBV10-2 with TRBJ1-1; 7 positions match TRBD1. The CDR3 runs to 15 residues. The germline CDR1 and CDR2 sequences are WSHSY and SAAADI. After removal of 2 bases from V and 10 bases from J, the junction contained 13 bases not matched to a gene. The CDR3 DNA sequence: TGCGCCAGCAGTGAGCCCGACCTCGGGACAGTCGGAGCTTTCTTT. Residues: CASSEPDLGTVGAFF.

This clonotype was counted at least ten times. V is TRBV5-5 and J is TRBJ1-4; TRBD1 aligns across 7 bases. Germline trimming cut 4 bases from V and 4 bases from J; bases unmatched to any gene: 7. Germline V lookup: CDR1 SGHKS, CDR2 YYEKEE (reference sequence). The CDR3 is 15 amino acids. CDR3 DNA sequence: TGTGCCAGCAGCCCACCGGGACAGCATAATGAAAAACTGTTTTTT. Amino acids: CASSPPGQHNEKLFF.

The table lists this clonotype with a few counts. The V call is TRBV20-1, the J call TRBJ2-1; D gene uncertain. Looked up from germline, CDR1 is DFQATT and CDR2 is SNEGSKA (reference sequence). The V and J ends lost 6 bases and 9 bases respectively, with 12 bases between them. This CDR3 spans 11 amino acids. CDR3 residues: CSAPTFGEQFF. As DNA, the CDR3 is TGCAGTGCCCCCACTTTCGGTGAGCAGTTCTTC.

This clonotype came up many times. The genes are TRBV6-2 or TRBV6-3 and TRBJ2-3; the D gene is possibly TRBD2 (5 bases). Trimming took off 10 bases at V and 1 base at J, with 12 bases between the two ends. The CDR3 extends over 13 amino acids. Germline V lookup: CDR1 MNHEY, CDR2 SVGEGT. CDR3 residues: CAILGVGTDTQYF. The CDR3 DNA reads as TGTGCCATCCTCGGGGTTGGCACAGATACGCAGTATTTT.

This clonotype came up a few times. A much larger clone sits a single nucleotide away, making a read error possible. The chain uses TRBV5-1 and TRBJ2-1; 11 positions match TRBD2. CDR1 SGHRS and CDR2 YFSETQ come from the germline V gene. CDR3 size: 16 residues. The CDR3 here is CTSSGSGGASYNEQFF. In DNA, the CDR3 is TGCACCAGCAGCGGTAGCGGGGGGGCCTCCTACAATGAGCAGTTCTTC.

There are many counts of this clonotype. The genes are TRBV10-3 and TRBJ1-5, with unresolved D. The length of the CDR3 is 13 residues. V was cut by 2 bases and J by 9 bases, with 11 bases left in between. Per germline, CDR1 ENHRY and CDR2 SYGVKD. The CDR3 sequence: CAISEESARPQHF. CDR3 sequence (DNA): TGTGCCATCAGTGAGGAATCGGCTCGGCCCCAGCATTTT.

Concerning this clonotype: A read error may be the cause here, since a much bigger clone is one base away. Because it lacks the conserved phenylalanine or tryptophan at the end, this CDR3 is likely a read error. The gene calls are TRBV7-9 and TRBJ1-1; weak D call: TRBD1 (5 bases). The ends were cut back, 5 bases at V and 6 bases at J, with 16 bases in the middle. The germline CDR1 and CDR2 sequences are SEHNR and FQNEAQ (reference sequence). This CDR3 comprises 14 residues. CDR3 amino acids: CASSRDVDVAEAFS. The CDR3 nucleotides are TGTGCCAGCAGCCGGGACGTTGATGTTGCTGAAGCTTTCTCT.

This clonotype was recorded at least ten times. The chain is built from TRBV6-1 and TRBJ1-5; D ambiguous. The CDR3 sequence is 15 residues long. Trimming stripped 8 bases from V and 0 bases from J, with 14 bases between. CDR1 and CDR2 from the germline V gene are MNHNS and SASEGT. CDR3: CASGRGGSSNQPQHF. DNA for the CDR3: TGTGCCAGCGGCCGCGGCGGGTCTAGCAATCAGCCCCAGCATTTT.

This clonotype was observed a handful of times. V gene TRBV18 combines with J gene TRBJ2-5; 10 bases align to TRBD1. V lost 6 bases, J lost 4 bases, and 8 bases stayed unmatched. Per germline, CDR1 KGHSH and CDR2 LQKENI. The CDR3 length is 15 residues. CDR3 protein: CASSAGTGARETQYF. The DNA for the CDR3 is TGTGCCAGCTCTGCCGGGACAGGGGCCCGAGAGACCCAGTACTTC. Drawing the rest from reference TRBV18 and TRBJ2-5, the complete variable domain is NAGVMQNPRHLVRRRGQEARLRCSPMKGHSHVYWYRQLPEEGLKFMVYLQKENIIDESGMPKERFSAEFPKEGPSILRIQQVVRGDSAAYFCASSAGTGARETQYFGPGTRLLVL.

This clonotype was found many times. V usage is TRBV2 and J usage is TRBJ2-5; D assignment may be TRBD1 or TRBD2 (5 bases each). The V gene's germline CDR1 is SNHLY and CDR2 FYNNEI. V lost 7 bases and J 5 bases, leaving 17 bases between the germline ends. This CDR3 contains 14 residues. CDR3 coding DNA: TGTGCCAGCACCCGACGGGGCGGTGAGGAGACCCAGTACTTC. Its protein is CASTRRGGEETQYF.